The rows below give T cell receptor beta chains drawn from one sample of a study of blood T cell repertoires in COVID-19. Only in-frame clones appear in the TCRdb table, and some are missing; sequencing was by immunoSEQ multiplex PCR. The data contain roughly 150,000 clones, about four fifths of them singletons. The material sequenced was peripheral blood. The receptors were sampled from a man in his 70s with active or convalescent COVID-19. Each CDR3 is given with its conserved first and last residue.

V gene,J gene,CDR3 protein
TRBV30,TRBJ1-1,CAWSGQANTEAFF
TRBV28,TRBJ2-7,CASSSGQASYEQYF
TRBV9,TRBJ2-1,CASSVASYNEQFF
TRBV4-1,TRBJ1-5,CASSLRSNQPQHF
TRBV5-1,TRBJ1-4,CASSLGPGEKLFF
TRBV5-1,TRBJ2-2,CASRRRENTGELFF
TRBV9,TRBJ2-7,CASSVEGTREYEQYF
TRBV27,TRBJ2-1,CATTRASGGPSTYNEQFF
TRBV5-1,TRBJ1-1,CASSLGAQGYMNTEAFF
TRBV19,TRBJ1-1,CASSIAGGTEAFF
TRBV6-1,TRBJ2-7,CASSESERGYEQYF
TRBV2,TRBJ2-7,CASSARDRGRGEQYF
TRBV29-1,TRBJ2-1,CSVGQGSFRDEQFF
TRBV6-5,TRBJ2-7,CASSSRLPAYEQYF
TRBV7-2,TRBJ2-7,CASSPSGQGAGEQYF
TRBV11-2,TRBJ1-5,CASSLDGGKPQHF
TRBV30,TRBJ2-4,CAWSQGLAKNIQYF
TRBV6-2/TRBV6-3,TRBJ1-5,CASSSFPRGSDQPQHF
TRBV10-3,TRBJ1-1,CAITPGGSHTEAFF
TRBV28,TRBJ1-5,CASSRYRGHSNQPQHF
TRBV5-4,TRBJ1-3,CASSLAGPGGNTIYF
TRBV5-1,TRBJ1-2,CASSLASGTGGYGYTF
TRBV4-3,TRBJ2-1,CASSPDPSGSLYNEQFF
TRBV6-5,TRBJ1-5,CASSPTGSQPQHF
TRBV6-2/TRBV6-3,TRBJ2-1,CASSYRGLPYNEQFF
TRBV6-6,TRBJ2-6,CASSPGQGLSSGANVLTF
TRBV18,TRBJ2-2,CASSPQGTNTGELFF
TRBV4-3,TRBJ2-1,CASSQDRSLNDEQFF
TRBV12-3/TRBV12-4,TRBJ1-6,CASSFNDSPLHF